This is a list of T cell receptor beta chains from one sample in a study of metastatic and nonmetastatic thyroid tumors. TCRdb recomputed clones from the PCR reads via MiXCR. The sample yields approximately 12,000 clones, 20% to 25% seen once. Sequenced sample: blood. These receptors originate from a female donor with papillary thyroid cancer or a benign thyroid nodule (not recorded which). Some clones in this sample may be carry-over from other donors' samples. Each CDR3 is given with its conserved first and last residue. A D gene is named only where the DNA matches it firmly. Clone size appears in some rows only: once, few, many, or a class for an expanded clone.

J gene: TRBJ1-6
V gene: TRBV6-5
clone size: medium-sized
D gene: -
CDR3 protein: CASSYATEGGSPLHF
CDR3 DNA: TGTGCCAGCAGTTACGCGACAGAGGGGGGATCACCCCTCCACTTT

J gene: TRBJ2-3
V gene: TRBV12-5
clone size: medium-sized
D gene: -
CDR3 protein: CASGGSGSNTQYF
CDR3 DNA: TGTGCTAGTGGGGGGAGCGGATCGAATACGCAGTATTTT

J gene: TRBJ1-1
V gene: TRBV20-1
clone size: many
D gene: -
CDR3 protein: CSASGTSESEAFF
CDR3 DNA: TGCAGTGCTAGTGGGACCTCGGAGAGCGAAGCTTTCTTT

J gene: TRBJ2-7
V gene: TRBV7-9
clone size: medium-sized
D gene: TRBD1
CDR3 protein: CASSLVGQGKGYEQYF
CDR3 DNA: TGTGCCAGCAGCTTAGTAGGACAGGGGAAGGGCTACGAGCAGTACTTC

J gene: TRBJ1-1
V gene: TRBV6-1
clone size: many
D gene: -
CDR3 protein: CASKIYTGRTEAFF
CDR3 DNA: TGTGCCAGCAAGATTTATACAGGGAGGACTGAAGCTTTCTTT

J gene: TRBJ2-1
V gene: TRBV7-9
clone size: many
D gene: TRBD2
CDR3 protein: CASSLETGTRLYNEQFF
CDR3 DNA: TGTGCCAGCAGCTTGGAGACCGGGACTAGGCTATACAATGAGCAGTTCTTC

J gene: TRBJ2-3
V gene: TRBV11-2
clone size: many
D gene: TRBD2
CDR3 protein: CASSLDLGGWADTQYF
CDR3 DNA: TGTGCCAGCAGCTTAGATCTCGGGGGGTGGGCAGATACGCAGTATTTT

J gene: TRBJ1-3
V gene: TRBV6-1
clone size: medium-sized
D gene: -
CDR3 protein: CASSGAASGNTIYF
CDR3 DNA: TGTGCCAGCAGTGGGGCAGCCTCTGGAAACACCATATATTTT

J gene: TRBJ1-6
V gene: TRBV12-3/TRBV12-4
clone size: -
D gene: -
CDR3 protein: CASSSGTRSPLHF
CDR3 DNA: TGTGCCAGCAGCTCTGGGACACGCTCACCCCTCCACTTT

J gene: TRBJ1-1
V gene: TRBV9
clone size: many
D gene: -
CDR3 protein: CASSVGALGASRGTEAFF
CDR3 DNA: TGTGCCAGCAGCGTAGGTGCCTTGGGGGCCTCCAGGGGCACTGAAGCTTTCTTT

J gene: TRBJ1-4
V gene: TRBV6-1
clone size: -
D gene: -
CDR3 protein: CASSEDPEGEKLFF
CDR3 DNA: TGTGCCAGCAGTGAAGACCCTGAGGGTGAAAAACTGTTTTTT

J gene: TRBJ2-1
V gene: TRBV10-3
clone size: few
D gene: -
CDR3 protein: CSISETSQARDNEQFF
CDR3 DNA: TGTTCCATCAGTGAGACCTCGCAGGCTCGAGACAATGAGCAGTTCTTC

J gene: TRBJ1-1
V gene: TRBV27
clone size: few
D gene: TRBD1
CDR3 protein: CASSSGTVNTEAFF
CDR3 DNA: TGTGCCAGCAGTTCCGGGACAGTGAACACTGAAGCTTTCTTT

J gene: TRBJ2-3
V gene: TRBV20-1
clone size: -
D gene: -
CDR3 protein: CRTAPKTRFTDTQYF
CDR3 DNA: TGCAGAACCGCTCCGAAGACTCGATTCACAGATACGCAGTATTTT

J gene: TRBJ2-3
V gene: TRBV15
clone size: medium-sized
D gene: TRBD1
CDR3 protein: CATSTGQGADTQYF
CDR3 DNA: TGTGCCACCAGCACCGGACAGGGGGCAGATACGCAGTATTTT

J gene: TRBJ2-5
V gene: TRBV2
clone size: -
D gene: TRBD2
CDR3 protein: CASKRLATQDTQYF
CDR3 DNA: TGTGCCAGCAAACGACTAGCTACACAAGATACCCAGTACTTC

J gene: TRBJ1-2
V gene: TRBV11-2
clone size: -
D gene: -
CDR3 protein: CAGSLEASCGYTF
CDR3 DNA: TGTGCTGGCAGCTTAGAGGCCTCGTGTGGCTACACCTTC

J gene: TRBJ1-3
V gene: TRBV6-5
clone size: -
D gene: -
CDR3 protein: CASSYTQKGGSDTIYF
CDR3 DNA: TGTGCCAGCAGTTACACCCAAAAGGGGGGAAGTGACACCATATATTTT

J gene: TRBJ2-1
V gene: TRBV7-2
clone size: many
D gene: -
CDR3 protein: CASSISGSYYNEQFF
CDR3 DNA: TGTGCCAGCAGCATCAGCGGATCCTACTACAATGAGCAGTTCTTC

J gene: TRBJ2-2
V gene: TRBV2
clone size: once
D gene: TRBD2
CDR3 protein: CASSEALGGGFTGELFF
CDR3 DNA: TGTGCCAGCAGTGAAGCGCTAGGCGGGGGATTCACCGGGGAGCTGTTTTTT

J gene: TRBJ2-5
V gene: TRBV27
clone size: -
D gene: -
CDR3 protein: CASSSNLGPQYF
CDR3 DNA: TGTGCCAGCAGTTCCAACCTAGGGCCCCAGTACTTC

J gene: TRBJ2-7
V gene: TRBV4-1
clone size: -
D gene: -
CDR3 protein: CASSQAAGTPYEQYF
CDR3 DNA: TGCGCCAGCAGCCAAGCCGCAGGAACCCCCTACGAGCAGTACTTC

J gene: TRBJ2-7
V gene: TRBV18
clone size: many
D gene: -
CDR3 protein: CASSPGTRRLYEQYF
CDR3 DNA: TGTGCCAGCTCCCCAGGAACAAGGCGGCTCTACGAGCAGTACTTC

J gene: TRBJ1-1
V gene: TRBV4-1
clone size: once
D gene: -
CDR3 protein: CASSQVGPAGEAFF
CDR3 DNA: TGCGCCAGCAGCCAAGTTGGGCCGGCGGGTGAAGCTTTCTTT

J gene: TRBJ1-5
V gene: TRBV6-1
clone size: medium-sized
D gene: -
CDR3 protein: CASSRRRENQPQHF
CDR3 DNA: TGTGCCAGCAGCCGCAGACGGGAAAATCAGCCCCAGCATTTT

J gene: TRBJ2-2
V gene: TRBV28
clone size: few
D gene: TRBD1
CDR3 protein: CVTGDSNTGELFF
CDR3 DNA: TGCGTGACTGGGGACAGTAACACCGGGGAGCTGTTTTTT

J gene: TRBJ2-3
V gene: TRBV3-1
clone size: many
D gene: -
CDR3 protein: CASSQEWSGPGTDTQYF
CDR3 DNA: TGTGCCAGCAGCCAAGAATGGTCGGGGCCAGGGACAGATACGCAGTATTTT

J gene: TRBJ2-2
V gene: TRBV7-2
clone size: -
D gene: -
CDR3 protein: CASIREQGSGELFF
CDR3 DNA: TGTGCCAGCATCCGCGAACAGGGTTCCGGGGAGCTGTTTTTT

J gene: TRBJ2-1
V gene: TRBV9
clone size: many
D gene: TRBD2
CDR3 protein: CASSGRTSGRAQYNEQFF
CDR3 DNA: TGTGCCAGCAGCGGGCGGACTAGCGGGAGGGCTCAGTACAATGAGCAGTTCTTC

J gene: TRBJ2-7
V gene: TRBV28
clone size: few
D gene: TRBD1
CDR3 protein: CASRQHYRGPYKQYF
CDR3 DNA: TGTGCCAGCAGACAGCACTACAGGGGGCCCTACAAGCAGTACTTC

J gene: TRBJ2-1
V gene: TRBV9
clone size: -
D gene: -
CDR3 protein: CASSVDGFGNEQFF
CDR3 DNA: TGCGCCAGCAGCGTAGACGGATTCGGGAATGAGCAGTTCTTC

J gene: TRBJ1-2
V gene: TRBV10-3
clone size: -
D gene: TRBD1
CDR3 protein: CAISGQQGRDRGHGYTF
CDR3 DNA: TGTGCCATCAGTGGACAGCAGGGCCGGGACAGGGGACATGGCTACACCTTC